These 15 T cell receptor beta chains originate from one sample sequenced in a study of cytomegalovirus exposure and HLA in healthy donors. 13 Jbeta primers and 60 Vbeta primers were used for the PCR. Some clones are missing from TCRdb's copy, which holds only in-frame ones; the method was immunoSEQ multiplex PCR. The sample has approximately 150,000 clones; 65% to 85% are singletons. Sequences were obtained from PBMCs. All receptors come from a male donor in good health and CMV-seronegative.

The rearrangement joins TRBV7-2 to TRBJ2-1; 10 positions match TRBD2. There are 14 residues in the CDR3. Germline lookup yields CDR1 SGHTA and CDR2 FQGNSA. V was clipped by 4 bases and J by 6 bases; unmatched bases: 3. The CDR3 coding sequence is TGTGCCAGCAGCTCTTGGACTAGCGGCAATGAGCAGTTCTTC. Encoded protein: CASSSWTSGNEQFF.

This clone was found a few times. The CDR3 loop is CASSSGTGESPLHF. CDR3 bases: TGTGCCAGCAGCTCCGGGACAGGGGAATCACCCCTCCACTTT. This chain connects TRBV7-9 to TRBJ1-6, with 10 nucleotides matching TRBD1. The CDR3 length is 14 residues. Germline-derived CDR1 and CDR2 are SEHNR and FQNEAQ (reference sequence). V gave up 4 bases and J gave up 10 bases; unmatched junction bases: 4. The whole variable domain, filled in from reference TRBV7-9 and TRBJ1-6, reads DTGVSQNPRHKITKRGQNVTFRCDPISEHNRLYWYRQTLGQGPEFLTYFQNEAQLEKSRLLSDRFSAERPKGSFSTLEIQRTEQGDSAMYLCASSSGTGESPLHFGNGTRLTVT.

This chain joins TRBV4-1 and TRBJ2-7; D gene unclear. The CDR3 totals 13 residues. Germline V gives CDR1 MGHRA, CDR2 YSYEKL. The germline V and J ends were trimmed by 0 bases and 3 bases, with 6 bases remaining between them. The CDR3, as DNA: TGCGCCAGCAGCCAAGATGTCGGCTACGAGCAGTACTTC. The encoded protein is CASSQDVGYEQYF.

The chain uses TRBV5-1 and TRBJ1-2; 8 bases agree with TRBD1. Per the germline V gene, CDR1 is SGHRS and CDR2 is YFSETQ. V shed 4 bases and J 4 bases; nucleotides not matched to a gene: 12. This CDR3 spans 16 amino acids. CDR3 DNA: TGCGCCAGCAGCCCCGGACAGGGCGACGTTAGCTATGGCTACACCTTC. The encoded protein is CASSPGQGDVSYGYTF.

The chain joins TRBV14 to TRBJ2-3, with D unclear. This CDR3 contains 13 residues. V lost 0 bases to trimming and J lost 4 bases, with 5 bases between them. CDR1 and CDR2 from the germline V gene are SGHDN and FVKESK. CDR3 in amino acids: CASSQDNADTQYF. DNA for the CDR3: TGTGCCAGCAGCCAAGATAATGCAGATACGCAGTATTTT.

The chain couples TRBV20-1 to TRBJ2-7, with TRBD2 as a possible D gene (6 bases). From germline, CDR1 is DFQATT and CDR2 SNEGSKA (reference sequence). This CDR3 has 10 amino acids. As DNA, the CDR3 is TGCCTTCGACTAGGCTACGAGCAGTACTTC. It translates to CLRLGYEQYF.

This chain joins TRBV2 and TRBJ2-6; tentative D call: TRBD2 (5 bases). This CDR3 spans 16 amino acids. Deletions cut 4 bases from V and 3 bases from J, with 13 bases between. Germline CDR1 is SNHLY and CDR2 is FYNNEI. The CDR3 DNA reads TGTGCCAGCAGTGCGTATGAAGGGAGTGGGGCCAACGTCCTGACTTTC. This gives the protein CASSAYEGSGANVLTF.

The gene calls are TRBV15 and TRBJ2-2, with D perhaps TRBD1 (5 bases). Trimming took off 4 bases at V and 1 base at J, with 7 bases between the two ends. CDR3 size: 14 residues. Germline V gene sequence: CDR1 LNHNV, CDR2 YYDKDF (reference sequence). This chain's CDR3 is CATSNRGNTGELFF. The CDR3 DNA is TGTGCCACCAGCAATAGGGGGAACACCGGGGAGCTGTTTTTT.

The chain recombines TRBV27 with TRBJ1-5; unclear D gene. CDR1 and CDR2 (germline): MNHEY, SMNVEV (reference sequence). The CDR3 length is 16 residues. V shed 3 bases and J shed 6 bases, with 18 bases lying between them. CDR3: CASSLAGRHKVQPQHF. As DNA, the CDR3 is TGTGCCAGCAGTTTGGCGGGGAGACACAAGGTTCAGCCCCAGCATTTT.

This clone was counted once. Here the CDR3 DNA reads TGTGCCAGCTCACCATCGACCGGTGCGGGGTCTTGGCAAGAGACCCAGTACTTC. This encodes CASSPSTGAGSWQETQYF. The chain couples TRBV18 to TRBJ2-5; D is perhaps TRBD2 (6 bases). The V gene's germline CDR1 is KGHSH and CDR2 LQKENI. The V end was cut by 2 bases, the J end by 2 bases, with 21 bases between. The CDR3 has 18 residues.

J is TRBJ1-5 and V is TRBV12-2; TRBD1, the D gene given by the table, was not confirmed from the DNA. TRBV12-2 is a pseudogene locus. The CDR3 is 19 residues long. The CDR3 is CASRLGPGQGASPNQPQHF. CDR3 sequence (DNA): TGTGCAAGTCGCTTAGGTCCGGGACAGGGGGCTTCACCCAATCAGCCCCAGCATTTT.

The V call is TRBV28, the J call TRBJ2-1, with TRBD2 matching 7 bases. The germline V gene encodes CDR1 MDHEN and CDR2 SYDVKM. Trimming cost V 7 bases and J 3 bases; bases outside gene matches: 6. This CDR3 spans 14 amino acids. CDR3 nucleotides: TGTGCCAGCACCCTGGGAGGGGACTACAATGAGCAGTTCTTC. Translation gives CASTLGGDYNEQFF.

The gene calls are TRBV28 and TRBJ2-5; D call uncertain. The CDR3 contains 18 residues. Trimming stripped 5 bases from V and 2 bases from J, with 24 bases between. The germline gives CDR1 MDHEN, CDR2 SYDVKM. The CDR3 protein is CASSPLFPQAAPQETQYF. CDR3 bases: TGTGCCAGCAGTCCCTTATTTCCCCAGGCCGCCCCTCAAGAGACCCAGTACTTC.

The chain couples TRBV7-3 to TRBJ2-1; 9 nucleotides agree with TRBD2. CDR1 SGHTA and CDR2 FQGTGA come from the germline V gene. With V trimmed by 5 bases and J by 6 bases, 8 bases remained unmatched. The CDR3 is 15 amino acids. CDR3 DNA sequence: TGTGCCAGCAGCGCGACTAGCGGAAGCCTCAATGAGCAGTTCTTC. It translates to CASSATSGSLNEQFF.

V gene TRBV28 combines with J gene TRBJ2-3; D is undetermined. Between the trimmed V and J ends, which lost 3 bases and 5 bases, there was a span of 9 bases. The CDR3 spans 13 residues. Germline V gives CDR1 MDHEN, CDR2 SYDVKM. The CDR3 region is CASSLNFRDTQYF. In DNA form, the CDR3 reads TGTGCCAGCAGTTTGAATTTCAGAGATACGCAGTATTTT.